This TCR beta chain was documented in a study of T cell clones after liver transplantation. Study-level information: Liver transplant recipients had immunosuppression withdrawal attempted within 2 years. Without induction therapy, subjects received standard immunosuppression until 12-24 months post-transplant. Study outcomes and limitations: Post-transplant time points were not standardized, so conclusions are preliminary.

Measured with immunoSEQ multiplex PCR; TCRdb has only the in-frame clones, and not every one. The profile shows under 55,000 clones, about 90% of them singletons. A word on this clone: Its target is not known.

Trimming shortened V by 6 bases and J by 3 bases, and 12 bases separated the two germline ends. Germline values: CDR1 PRHDT, CDR2 FYEKMQ (reference sequence). CDR3 length: 14 amino acids. The chain employs TRBV13 and TRBJ1-5; D is ambiguous. Sequenced material: CD8+ T cells from blood, taken 12 months after liver transplant. This sequence originates from a human patient who received a liver transplant. These T cells may partly come from the graft donor. The CDR3 DNA is TGTGCCAGCAGTGAATCCCACAACAATCAGCCCCAGCATTTT. Translating gives CASSESHNNQPQHF.